The 17 T cell receptor beta chains below were found in one sample sequenced in a study of monozygotic twins with inflammatory bowel disease. TCRdb reprocessed the 5' RACE reads; each CDR3 protein has one entry and no DNA is given. The sample data list some 99,000 distinct CDR3 sequences. Sequencing was performed on blood. The receptor set was obtained from a human donor with ulcerative colitis or Crohn's disease, or a healthy co-twin of an affected twin (not recorded which).

This sequence joins TRBV2 and TRBJ2-1; there is no DNA to check the TCRdb D call of TRBD2. CDR3 length: 16 residues. Germline V CDR1 and CDR2: SNHLY, FYNNEI. This chain's CDR3 is CASGESTSGGTNEQFF.

The chain links TRBV5-1 to TRBJ2-3. The CDR3 is 14 amino acids. In germline, CDR1 is SGHRS, CDR2 YFSETQ. The CDR3 region is CASSVGPEMDTQYF. Drawing the rest from reference TRBV5-1 and TRBJ2-3, the complete variable domain is KAGVTQTPRYLIKTRGQQVTLSCSPISGHRSVSWYQQTPGQGLQFLFEYFSETQRNKGNFPGRFSGRQFSNSRSEMNVSTLELGDSALYLCASSVGPEMDTQYFGPGTRLTVL.

The rearrangement joins TRBV7-2 to TRBJ1-2; as DNA is missing, the TRBD1 call by TCRdb cannot be tested. The germline V gene has CDR1 SGHTA and CDR2 FQGNSA. The CDR3 consists of 14 residues. The CDR3 region is CASSFGRGLSGYTF. Filled out from reference TRBV7-2 and TRBJ1-2, the complete variable domain reads GAGVSQSPSNKVTEKGKDVELRCDPISGHTALYWYRQSLGQGLEFLIYFQGNSAPDKSGLPSDRFSAERTGGSVSTLTIQRTQQEDSAVYLCASSFGRGLSGYTFGSGTRLTVV.

The chain joins TRBV12-3 or TRBV12-4 to TRBJ2-3; TCRdb outputs TRBD1, but without DNA this stays unchecked. CDR3 length equals 15 residues. The CDR3 spells CASTPWGDSTDTQYF.

This chain's CDR3 is CASSYASGGTEAFF. The gene calls are TRBV7-2 and TRBJ1-1. The length of the CDR3 is 14 residues. Germline V lookup: CDR1 SGHTA, CDR2 FQGNSA.

This rearrangement joins TRBV29-1 to TRBJ1-1. The CDR3 totals 11 residues. Germline lookup yields CDR1 SQVTM and CDR2 ANQGSEA. The CDR3 loop reads CSVKEDTEAFF.

This rearrangement joins TRBV11-3 to TRBJ2-1; TCRdb returns TRBD1, unconfirmable since there is no DNA. Germline CDR1 and CDR2: SGHNT and YENEEA. The CDR3 consists of 15 residues. This CDR3 is CASSNPGQGYNEQFF.

The gene calls are TRBV20-1 and TRBJ2-5; TCRdb returns TRBD2, unconfirmable since there is no DNA. Germline V CDR1 and CDR2: DFQATT, SNEGSKA (reference sequence). This CDR3 spans 12 amino acids. CDR3 in amino acids: CSATSPSVTQYF.

This rearrangement joins TRBV7-9 to TRBJ2-7. The length of the CDR3 is 13 residues. CDR1 and CDR2 from the germline V gene are SEHNR and FQNEAQ (reference sequence). The CDR3: CASSSRDSYEQYF. The entire variable domain, with the rest obtained from reference TRBV7-9 and TRBJ2-7, is as follows: DTGVSQNPRHKITKRGQNVTFRCDPISEHNRLYWYRQTLGQGPEFLTYFQNEAQLEKSRLLSDRFSAERPKGSFSTLEIQRTEQGDSAMYLCASSSRDSYEQYFGPGTRLTVT.

This rearrangement joins TRBV18 to TRBJ1-3; the D call of TRBD1 rests on TCRdb alone, since no DNA is present to check it. The CDR3 is 16 amino acids. Germline loops: CDR1 KGHSH, CDR2 LQKENI. The CDR3 loop is CASSPSGQGAGNTIYF.

The chain recombines TRBV7-8 with TRBJ2-1; no DNA is available, so the TRBD2 call from TCRdb remains unchecked. This CDR3 has 18 amino acids. The V gene's germline CDR1 is SGHVS and CDR2 FQNEAQ. This CDR3 is CASSLALRLAGRDNEQFF.

The chain's CDR3 is CASSLGTGAKYEQYF. V is TRBV5-1 and J is TRBJ2-7; TCRdb gives TRBD1 as the D gene, but with no DNA this cannot be confirmed. Germline V gene lookup returns CDR1 SGHRS and CDR2 YFSETQ. CDR3 size: 15 residues.

This rearrangement joins TRBV2 to TRBJ2-2; as DNA is missing, the TRBD1 call by TCRdb cannot be tested. Per the germline V gene, CDR1 is SNHLY and CDR2 is FYNNEI. The CDR3 runs to 14 residues. Here the CDR3 reads CASRALVAAGELFF.

V gene TRBV10-3 combines with J gene TRBJ1-4. CDR3 length: 12 amino acids. The germline V gene encodes CDR1 ENHRY and CDR2 SYGVKD. The CDR3 reads CATAIENEKLFF.

The chain recombines TRBV5-1 with TRBJ2-1; without DNA, the TCRdb call of TRBD1 cannot be checked. Germline lookup yields CDR1 SGHRS and CDR2 YFSETQ. This CDR3 region has 16 residues. CDR3 region: CASSLAGGALWDEQFF. The variable domain in full, with the rest retrieved from reference TRBV5-1 and TRBJ2-1, is KAGVTQTPRYLIKTRGQQVTLSCSPISGHRSVSWYQQTPGQGLQFLFEYFSETQRNKGNFPGRFSGRQFSNSRSEMNVSTLELGDSALYLCASSLAGGALWDEQFFGPGTRLTVL.

The chain carries TRBV20-1 and TRBJ2-7; the TCRdb call, TRBD1, lacks DNA for checking. Germline V gene sequence: CDR1 DFQATT, CDR2 SNEGSKA (reference sequence). The length of the CDR3 is 16 residues. The CDR3 is CSAPLGPSSPSYEQYF.

The gene calls are TRBV12-3 or TRBV12-4 and TRBJ2-3; TCRdb gives TRBD1 as the D gene, but with no DNA this cannot be confirmed. CDR3 length: 14 amino acids. The CDR3 sequence is CAITGTGAEDTQYF.